Listed below are T cell receptor beta chains from one sample, sequenced in a study of cytomegalovirus exposure and HLA in healthy donors. Repertoires were generated with immunoSEQ multiplex PCR, while TCRdb's copy carries only in-frame clones and drops some. The sample includes roughly 200,000 clones, around 70% of them seen just once. The sequencing sample was made of PBMCs. The receptors were sampled from a man aged 40-55 years in good health and CMV-seropositive. CDR3s include the opening cysteine and the closing phenylalanine or tryptophan. The order of the fields is J gene, clone size, V gene, D gene, CDR3 protein, CDR3 DNA. The D gene is left open where the match is weak. Size values are once, few and many counts, or a class for expanded clones, and some rows have none.

TRBJ2-2	once	TRBV10-2	.	CASTDSYTGELFF	TGCGCCAGTACTGACAGTTACACCGGGGAGCTGTTTTTT
TRBJ2-7	.	TRBV2	TRBD1	CASSRTGVEQYF	TGTGCCAGCAGTCGGACAGGGGTCGAGCAGTACTTC
TRBJ1-2	.	TRBV5-1	TRBD1	CASSHGTGSYGYTF	TGCGCCAGCAGCCACGGGACAGGGTCTTATGGCTACACCTTC
TRBJ1-2	.	TRBV2	TRBD1	CASSSGGVVYGYTF	TGTGCCAGCAGCTCAGGGGGCGTAGTCTATGGCTACACCTTC
TRBJ1-3	.	TRBV5-1	TRBD1	CASAEQGGPDTIYF	TGCGCCAGCGCTGAACAGGGGGGACCTGACACCATATATTTT
TRBJ2-7	.	TRBV5-6	TRBD2	CASSMRTSGAHYEQYF	TGTGCCAGCAGCATGAGGACTAGCGGGGCCCACTACGAGCAGTACTTC
TRBJ2-2	.	TRBV5-6	.	CASSLEGAVTGELFF	TGTGCCAGCAGCTTGGAGGGAGCAGTCACCGGGGAGCTGTTTTTT
TRBJ2-3	few	TRBV18	.	CASSPPNYPDTQYF	TGTGCCAGCTCACCACCGAACTACCCAGATACGCAGTATTTT
TRBJ2-5	.	TRBV7-7	TRBD2	CASSQSLAGVVGTQYF	TGTGCCAGCAGCCAGTCCCTAGCGGGGGTAGTTGGAACCCAGTACTTC
TRBJ1-3	.	TRBV6-5	.	CASSYRQGSGNTIYF	TGTGCCAGCAGTTACCGGCAGGGCTCTGGAAACACCATATATTTT
TRBJ2-7	.	TRBV5-1	TRBD1	CASSHRGLDYEQYF	TGCGCCAGCAGCCACAGGGGATTGGATTACGAGCAGTACTTC
TRBJ2-5	.	TRBV7-8	.	CASSLAGSLAQYF	TGTGCCAGCAGCTTAGCGGGCAGCTTGGCCCAGTACTTC
TRBJ1-2	.	TRBV5-5	TRBD1	CASSPGLTGEYGYTF	TGTGCCAGCAGCCCCGGTTTAACAGGGGAGTATGGCTACACCTTC
TRBJ1-2	few	TRBV6-5	TRBD1	CASSPSGQGAGGYTF	TGTGCCAGCAGTCCCTCGGGACAGGGGGCTGGGGGCTACACCTTC
TRBJ1-1	once	TRBV15	.	CATSRVGGGTEAFF	TGTGCCACCAGCAGAGTGGGGGGGGGCACTGAAGCTTTCTTT
TRBJ1-2	few	TRBV7-9	.	CASSLHLTGLRAGYTF	TGTGCCAGCAGCTTACACTTGACAGGCCTAAGGGCTGGCTACACCTTC
TRBJ2-3	.	TRBV18	.	CASSPLSEPSTDTQYF	TGTGCCAGCTCACCACTCTCGGAGCCCTCCACAGATACGCAGTATTTT
TRBJ1-2	.	TRBV5-1	TRBD1	CASSEGQTNYGYTF	TGCGCCAGCAGCGAGGGACAGACTAACTATGGCTACACCTTC
TRBJ2-1	.	TRBV4-1	.	CASSQGQGRNEQFF	TGCGCCAGCAGCCAAGGGCAGGGGAGAAATGAGCAGTTCTTC
TRBJ1-6	.	TRBV4-1	.	CASSQDRGNSPLHF	TGCGCCAGCAGCCAAGACAGGGGTAATTCACCCCTCCACTTT
TRBJ2-3	.	TRBV4-1	TRBD2	CASRLSGGRSTDTQYF	TGCGCCAGCAGACTAAGCGGGGGGCGGAGCACAGATACGCAGTATTTT
TRBJ1-2	few	TRBV4-1	.	CASSQAPGQGYYGYTF	TGCGCCAGCAGCCAGGCACCAGGTCAGGGGTACTATGGCTACACCTTC
TRBJ2-3	.	TRBV13	TRBD2	CASTETTGLAGLTQYF	TGTGCCAGCACTGAGACGACAGGACTAGCGGGGTTGACGCAGTATTTT
TRBJ1-1	.	TRBV29-1	TRBD1	CSGQGENTEAFF	TGCAGCGGACAGGGGGAGAACACTGAAGCTTTCTTT
TRBJ1-1	few	TRBV9	.	CASSVGARRGLNTEAFF	TGTGCCAGCAGCGTCGGGGCAAGGAGGGGATTGAACACTGAAGCTTTCTTT
TRBJ1-3	.	TRBV6-5	.	CASSRETQTGNTIYF	TGTGCCAGCTCACGAGAGACACAAACTGGAAACACCATATATTTT
TRBJ2-3	.	TRBV7-2	.	CASSPGDLNTQYF	TGTGCCAGCAGCCCGGGGGACTTGAATACGCAGTATTTT
TRBJ2-3	few	TRBV6-5	TRBD1	CASSWDRFMADTQYF	TGTGCCAGCAGTTGGGACAGGTTCATGGCAGATACGCAGTATTTT
TRBJ2-2	.	TRBV11-3	.	CASSLGLPGIGELFF	TGTGCCAGCAGCCTGGGTCTCCCAGGGATCGGGGAGCTGTTTTTT
TRBJ1-2	.	TRBV6-5	TRBD1	CASSYWTGGGYTF	TGTGCCAGCAGTTATTGGACAGGTGGTGGCTACACCTTC
TRBJ2-1	.	TRBV5-4	.	CASSFRGSSYNEQFF	TGTGCCAGCAGCTTCAGGGGCAGCTCCTACAATGAGCAGTTCTTC
TRBJ2-1	few	TRBV5-6	.	CASSQRTGEQFF	TGTGCCAGCAGCCAGCGGACTGGGGAGCAGTTCTTC
TRBJ2-4	.	TRBV6-1	TRBD2	CASSDGGTKNIQYF	TGTGCCAGCAGTGACGGGGGGACCAAAAACATTCAGTACTTC
TRBJ1-1	once	TRBV5-1	TRBD1	CASSLGQGGANTEAFF	TGCGCCAGCAGCTTGGGTCAAGGGGGCGCGAACACTGAAGCTTTCTTT
TRBJ1-4	.	TRBV27	TRBD1	CASSPDRDRGLLVEKLFF	TGTGCCAGCAGTCCAGATAGGGACAGGGGGCTCTTGGTGGAAAAACTGTTTTTT
TRBJ1-2	once	TRBV6-5	.	CASTESRGYGYTF	TGTGCCAGCACCGAGTCCAGGGGCTATGGCTACACCTTC
TRBJ2-7	.	TRBV5-5	.	CASSQDPPGGGGGAGEQYF	TGTGCCAGCAGCCAAGATCCCCCAGGAGGTGGTGGGGGGGCGGGGGAGCAGTACTTC
TRBJ1-1	many	TRBV19	TRBD1	CASSMTGGDTEAFF	TGTGCCAGTAGTATGACAGGGGGGGACACTGAAGCTTTCTTT
TRBJ1-2	.	TRBV19	.	CASSTTLLYGYTF	TGTGCCAGTAGTACCACTCTTCTCTATGGCTACACCTTC
TRBJ1-1	.	TRBV19	.	CASSNTGRTEAFF	TGTGCCAGTAGTAATACAGGGCGCACTGAAGCTTTCTTT
TRBJ2-7	.	TRBV11-2	.	CASSLDRSEQYF	TGTGCCAGCAGCTTAGATCGGAGCGAGCAGTACTTC
TRBJ2-3	.	TRBV5-1	TRBD2	CASSRGDSTDTQYF	TGCGCCAGCAGCCGGGGGGATAGCACAGATACGCAGTATTTT
TRBJ2-4	few	TRBV6-1	TRBD1	CASLGDRVDIQYF	TGTGCCAGTTTGGGGGACAGGGTTGACATTCAGTACTTC